Ten or more counts support the clone carrying this T cell receptor (beta chain). Its antigen is still unknown. The V gene's germline CDR1 is SGDLS and CDR2 YYNGEE. The CDR3 totals 14 residues. Trimming removed 4 bases from V and 4 bases from J, with 14 bases in between. The data were taken from a study of CD8 T cells in ankylosing spondylitis. Study conclusions and caveats: Clones that were linked to disease were CD8+ and were relatively rare in peripheral blood.

Researchers built TCR beta libraries using quantitative 5'-RACE with molecular barcodes. TCRdb re-called the 5' RACE reads with MiXCR, one entry per CDR3 protein. The sample holds about 42,000 distinct CDR3 sequences, more than 3% seen once. This clonotype was obtained from a female donor with ankylosing spondylitis or in good health (not recorded which). The V and J genes are TRBV9 and TRBJ2-5; D is unclear. Sample: blood, either unsorted or a sorted T cell fraction (not recorded which). CDR3 in DNA: TGTGCCAGCAGCACCAGCTGGGTGTCAGAGACCCAGTACTTC. Amino acids: CASSTSWVSETQYF.